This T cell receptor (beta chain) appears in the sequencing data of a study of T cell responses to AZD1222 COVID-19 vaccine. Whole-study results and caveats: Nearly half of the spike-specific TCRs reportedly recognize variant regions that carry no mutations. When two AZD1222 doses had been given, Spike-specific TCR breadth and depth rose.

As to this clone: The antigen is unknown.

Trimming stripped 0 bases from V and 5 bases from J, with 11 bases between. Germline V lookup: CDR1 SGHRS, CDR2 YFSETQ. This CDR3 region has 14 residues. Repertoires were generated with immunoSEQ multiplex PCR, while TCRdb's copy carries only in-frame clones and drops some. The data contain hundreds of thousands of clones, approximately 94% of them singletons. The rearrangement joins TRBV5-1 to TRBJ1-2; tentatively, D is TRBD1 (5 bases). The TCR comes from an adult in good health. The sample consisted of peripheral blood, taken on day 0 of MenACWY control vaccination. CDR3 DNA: TGCGCCAGCAGCTTGGGCCGGACAATGTATGGCTACACCTTC. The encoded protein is CASSLGRTMYGYTF.